The clone carrying this T cell receptor (beta chain) showed up just a few times. In the authors' workflow: By means of reference gene primer amplification, nucleated cell counts were estimated. The protocol was immunoSEQ multiplex PCR, while the TCRdb copy is restricted to in-frame clones and leaves out a portion. V, J and clone size reflect that table, while D and trimming were determined from the DNA. The sample comprises around 20,000 clones, more than 75% of which are singletons, and around 29% rests with the top ten. The V and J ends lost 0 bases and 6 bases respectively, with 5 bases between them. This CDR3 contains 12 residues. Per germline, CDR1 LNHNV and CDR2 YYDKDF (reference sequence). This record belongs to a study of blood T cell repertoires in COVID-19. As for the study in general: Italy, Spain and the United States were the sources of the convalescent and acute COVID-19 samples. In each case, the material was cDNA or gDNA derived from T cells, B-cell-depleted T cells, or PBMCs.

Material for sequencing was peripheral blood. This TCR came from a human donor with active COVID-19. The donor label of this sample is uncertain. The chain carries TRBV15 and TRBJ1-1; D call uncertain. CDR3 sequence reads: CATSRDFAEAFF. CDR3 DNA: TGTGCCACCAGCAGAGATTTCGCTGAAGCTTTCTTT. The variable domain in full, with the rest retrieved from reference TRBV15 and TRBJ1-1, is DAMVIQNPRYQVTQFGKPVTLSCSQTLNHNVMYWYQQKSSQAPKLLFHYYDKDFNNEADTPDNFQSRRPNTSFCFLDIRSPGLGDTAMYLCATSRDFAEAFFGQGTRLTVV.